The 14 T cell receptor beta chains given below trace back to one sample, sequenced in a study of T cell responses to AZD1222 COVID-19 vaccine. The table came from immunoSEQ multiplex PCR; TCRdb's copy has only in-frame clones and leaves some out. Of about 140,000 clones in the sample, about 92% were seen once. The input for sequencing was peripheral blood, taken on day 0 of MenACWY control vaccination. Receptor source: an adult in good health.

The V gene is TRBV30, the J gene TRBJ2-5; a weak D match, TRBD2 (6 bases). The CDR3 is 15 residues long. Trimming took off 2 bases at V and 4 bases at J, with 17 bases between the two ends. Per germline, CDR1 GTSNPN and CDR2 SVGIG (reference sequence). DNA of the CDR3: TGTGCCTGGAGTATCACCGCGGGGCTTAGAGAGACCCAGTACTTC. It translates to CAWSITAGLRETQYF.

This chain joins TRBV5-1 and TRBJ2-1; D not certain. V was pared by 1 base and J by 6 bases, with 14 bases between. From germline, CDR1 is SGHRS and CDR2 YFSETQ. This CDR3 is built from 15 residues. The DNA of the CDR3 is TGCGCCAGCAGCTTGATAGGTGGGATAGGCAATGAGCAGTTCTTC. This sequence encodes CASSLIGGIGNEQFF.

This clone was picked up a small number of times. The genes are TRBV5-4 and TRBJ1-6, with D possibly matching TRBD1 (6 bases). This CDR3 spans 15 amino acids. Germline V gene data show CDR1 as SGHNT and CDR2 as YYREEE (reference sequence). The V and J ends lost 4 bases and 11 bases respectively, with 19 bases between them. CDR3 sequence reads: CASSPWGSQGPPLHF. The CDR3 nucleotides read TGTGCCAGCAGCCCGTGGGGTTCGCAGGGGCCACCCCTCCACTTT.

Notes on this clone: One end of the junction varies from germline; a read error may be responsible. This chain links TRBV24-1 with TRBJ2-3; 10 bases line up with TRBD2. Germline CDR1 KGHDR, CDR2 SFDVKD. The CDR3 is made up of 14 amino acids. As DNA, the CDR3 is TGTGCCGCCAGTACTAGCGGGAAATCAGATACGCAGTATTTT. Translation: CAASTSGKSDTQYF.

The CDR3 reads CASSTEEGTAYGYTF. CDR3 DNA sequence: TGTGCCAGCAGCACCGAGGAGGGTACAGCCTATGGCTACACCTTC. This chain connects TRBV9 to TRBJ1-2; D is undetermined. This CDR3 is built from 15 residues. Germline V lookup: CDR1 SGDLS, CDR2 YYNGEE. V was cut by 4 bases and J by 4 bases, with 17 bases left in between.

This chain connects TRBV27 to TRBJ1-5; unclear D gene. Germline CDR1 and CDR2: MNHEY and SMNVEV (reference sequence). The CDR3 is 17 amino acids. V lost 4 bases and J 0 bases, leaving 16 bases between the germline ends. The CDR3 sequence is CASSSNPEINSNQPQHF. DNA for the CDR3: TGTGCCAGCAGTTCGAACCCGGAGATAAATAGCAATCAGCCCCAGCATTTT.

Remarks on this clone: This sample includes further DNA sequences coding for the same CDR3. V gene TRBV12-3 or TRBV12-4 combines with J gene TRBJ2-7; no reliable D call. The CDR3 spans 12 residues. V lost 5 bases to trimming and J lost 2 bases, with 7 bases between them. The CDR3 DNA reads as TGTGCCAGCAGTCCCGACACCTACGAGCAGTACTTC. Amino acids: CASSPDTYEQYF.

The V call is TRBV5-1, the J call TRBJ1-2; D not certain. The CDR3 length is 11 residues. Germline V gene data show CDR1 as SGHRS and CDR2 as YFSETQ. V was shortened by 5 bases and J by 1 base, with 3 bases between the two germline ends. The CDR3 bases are TGCGCCAGCAGTAATAACTATGGCTACACCTTC. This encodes CASSNNYGYTF.

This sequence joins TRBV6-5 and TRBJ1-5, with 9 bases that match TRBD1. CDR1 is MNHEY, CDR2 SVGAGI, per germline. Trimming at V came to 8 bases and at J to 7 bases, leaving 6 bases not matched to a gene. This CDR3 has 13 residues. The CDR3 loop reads CASGGQGRQPQHF. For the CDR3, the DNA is TGTGCCAGCGGGGGACAGGGTCGGCAGCCCCAGCATTTT.

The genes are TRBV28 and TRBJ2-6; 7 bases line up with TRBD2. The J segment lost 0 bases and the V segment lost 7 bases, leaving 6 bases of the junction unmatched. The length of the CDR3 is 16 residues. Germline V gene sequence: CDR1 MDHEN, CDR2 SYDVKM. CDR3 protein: CASTPGGGSGANVLTF. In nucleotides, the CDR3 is TGTGCCAGCACCCCGGGGGGTGGCTCTGGGGCCAACGTCCTGACTTTC.

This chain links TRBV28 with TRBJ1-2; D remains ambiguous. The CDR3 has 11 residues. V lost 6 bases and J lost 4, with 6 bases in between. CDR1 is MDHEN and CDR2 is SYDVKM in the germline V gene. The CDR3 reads CASRVGYGYTF. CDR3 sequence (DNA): TGTGCCAGCAGGGTGGGCTATGGCTACACCTTC.

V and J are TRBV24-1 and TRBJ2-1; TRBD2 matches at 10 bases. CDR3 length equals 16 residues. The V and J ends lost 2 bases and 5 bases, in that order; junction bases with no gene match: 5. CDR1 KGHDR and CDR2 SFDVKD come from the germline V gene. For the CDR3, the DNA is TGTGCCACCAGTGATTGGACTAGCGGAAACGACAATGAGCAGTTCTTC. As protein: CATSDWTSGNDNEQFF.

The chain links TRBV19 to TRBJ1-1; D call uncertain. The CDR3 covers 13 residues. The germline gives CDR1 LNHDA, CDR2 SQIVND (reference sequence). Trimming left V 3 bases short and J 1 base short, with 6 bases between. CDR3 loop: CASSIQRNTEAFF. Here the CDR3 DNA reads TGTGCCAGTAGTATTCAACGGAACACTGAAGCTTTCTTT.

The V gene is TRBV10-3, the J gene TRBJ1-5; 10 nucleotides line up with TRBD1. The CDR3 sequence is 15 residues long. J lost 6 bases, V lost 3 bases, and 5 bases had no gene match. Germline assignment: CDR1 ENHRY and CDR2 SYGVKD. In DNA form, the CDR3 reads TGTGCCATCAGTGAATGGGGGACAGGGGCTCAGCCCCAGCATTTT. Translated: CAISEWGTGAQPQHF.